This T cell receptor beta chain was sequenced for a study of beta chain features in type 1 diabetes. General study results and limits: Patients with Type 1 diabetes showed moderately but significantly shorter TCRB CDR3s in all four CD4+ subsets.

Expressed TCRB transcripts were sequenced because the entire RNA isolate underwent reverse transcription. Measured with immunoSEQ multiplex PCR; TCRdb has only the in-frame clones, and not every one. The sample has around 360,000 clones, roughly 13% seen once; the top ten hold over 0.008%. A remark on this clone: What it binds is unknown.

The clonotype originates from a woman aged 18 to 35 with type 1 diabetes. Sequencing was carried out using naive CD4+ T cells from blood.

CDR3 protein: CASSPRQGPNTEAFF. DNA for the CDR3: TGTGCCAGCAGCCCCAGACAGGGGCCGAACACTGAAGCTTTCTTT. The chain is built from TRBV11-3 and TRBJ1-1, with 8 bases identical to TRBD1. The CDR3 sequence is 15 residues long. V lost 5 bases, J lost 1 base, and 6 bases stayed unmatched. The germline CDR1 and CDR2 sequences are SGHNT and YENEEA.